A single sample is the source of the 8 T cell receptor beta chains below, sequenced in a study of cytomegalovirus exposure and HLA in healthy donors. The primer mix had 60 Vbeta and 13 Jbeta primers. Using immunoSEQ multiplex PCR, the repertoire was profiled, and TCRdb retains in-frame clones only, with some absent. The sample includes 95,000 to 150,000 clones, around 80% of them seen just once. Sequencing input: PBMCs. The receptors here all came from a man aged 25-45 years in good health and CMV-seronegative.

In DNA, the CDR3 is TGTGCCTGGAGTGTCGGACAGGGGGCCCGTCAGTACTTC. This gives the protein CAWSVGQGARQYF. J is TRBJ2-4 and V is TRBV30, with TRBD1 matching 11 bases. Germline V gives CDR1 GTSNPN, CDR2 SVGIG (reference sequence). The CDR3 is 13 residues long. V lost 0 bases to trimming and J lost 12 bases; unmatched junction nucleotides: 4.

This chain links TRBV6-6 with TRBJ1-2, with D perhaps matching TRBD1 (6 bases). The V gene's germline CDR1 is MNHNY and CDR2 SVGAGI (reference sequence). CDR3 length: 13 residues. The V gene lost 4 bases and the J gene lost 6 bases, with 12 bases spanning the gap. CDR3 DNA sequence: TGTGCCAGCAGTTTATCAGGGGCCCATGGCTACACCTTC. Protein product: CASSLSGAHGYTF.

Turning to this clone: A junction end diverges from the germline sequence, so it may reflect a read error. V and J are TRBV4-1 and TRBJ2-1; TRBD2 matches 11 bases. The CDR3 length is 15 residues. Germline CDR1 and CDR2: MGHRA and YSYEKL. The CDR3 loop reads CASSQDSGGANEQFF. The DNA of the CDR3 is TGTGCCAGCAGCCAAGATAGCGGGGGGGCCAATGAGCAGTTCTTC.

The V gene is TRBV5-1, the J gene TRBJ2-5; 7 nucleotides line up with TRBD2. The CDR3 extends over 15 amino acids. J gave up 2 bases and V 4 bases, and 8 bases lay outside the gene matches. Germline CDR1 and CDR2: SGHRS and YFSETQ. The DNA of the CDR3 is TGCGCCAGCAGCGACGGGGGGACTGAGCAAGAGACCCAGTACTTC. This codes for CASSDGGTEQETQYF.

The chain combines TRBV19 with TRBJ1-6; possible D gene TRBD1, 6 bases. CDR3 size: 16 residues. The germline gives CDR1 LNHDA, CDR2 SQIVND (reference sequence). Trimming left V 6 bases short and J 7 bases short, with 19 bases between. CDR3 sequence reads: CASRTRGGAGNSPLHF. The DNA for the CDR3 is TGTGCCAGTAGGACCCGGGGGGGCGCGGGAAATTCACCCCTCCACTTT. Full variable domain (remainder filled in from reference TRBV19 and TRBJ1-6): DGGITQSPKYLFRKEGQNVTLSCEQNLNHDAMYWYRQDPGQGLRLIYYSQIVNDFQKGDIAEGYSVSREKKESFPLTVTSAQKNPTAFYLCASRTRGGAGNSPLHFGNGTRLTVT.

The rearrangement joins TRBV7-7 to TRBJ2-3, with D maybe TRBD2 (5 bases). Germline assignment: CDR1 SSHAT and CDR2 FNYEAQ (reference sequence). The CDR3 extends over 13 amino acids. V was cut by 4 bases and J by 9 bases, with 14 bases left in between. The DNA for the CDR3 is TGTGCCAGCAGCTCCCTAGTCTGGGAGACGCAGTATTTT. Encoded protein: CASSSLVWETQYF.

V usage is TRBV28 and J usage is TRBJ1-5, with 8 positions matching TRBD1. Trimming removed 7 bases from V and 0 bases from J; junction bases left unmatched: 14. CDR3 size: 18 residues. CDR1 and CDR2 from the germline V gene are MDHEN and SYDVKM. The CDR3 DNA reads TGTGCCAGCATGCGGGCCAGGGGGCTTCCGACTAGCAATCAGCCCCAGCATTTT. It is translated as CASMRARGLPTSNQPQHF.

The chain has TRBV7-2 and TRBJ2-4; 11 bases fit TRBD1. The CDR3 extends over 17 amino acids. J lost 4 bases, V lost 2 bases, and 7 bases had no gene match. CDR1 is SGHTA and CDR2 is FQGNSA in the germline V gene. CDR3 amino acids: CASSLSSDRGPKNIQYF. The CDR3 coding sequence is TGTGCCAGCAGCTTATCCTCGGACAGGGGGCCAAAAAACATTCAGTACTTC.